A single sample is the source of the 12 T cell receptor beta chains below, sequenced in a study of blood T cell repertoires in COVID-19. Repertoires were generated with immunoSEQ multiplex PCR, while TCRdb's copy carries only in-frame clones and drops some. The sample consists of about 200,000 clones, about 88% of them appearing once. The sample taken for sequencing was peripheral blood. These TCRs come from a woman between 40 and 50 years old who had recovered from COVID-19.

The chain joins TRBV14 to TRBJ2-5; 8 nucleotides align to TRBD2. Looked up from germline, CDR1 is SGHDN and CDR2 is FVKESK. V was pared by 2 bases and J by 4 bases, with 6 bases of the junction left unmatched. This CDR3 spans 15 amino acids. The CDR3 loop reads CASSQNAAGVETQYF. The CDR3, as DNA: TGTGCCAGCAGCCAAAATGCAGCGGGAGTAGAGACCCAGTACTTC. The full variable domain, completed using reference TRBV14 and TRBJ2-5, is EAGVTQFPSHSVIEKGQTVTLRCDPISGHDNLYWYRRVMGKEIKFLLHFVKESKQDESGMPNNRFLAERTGGTYSTLKVQPAELEDSGVYFCASSQNAAGVETQYFGPGTRLLVL.

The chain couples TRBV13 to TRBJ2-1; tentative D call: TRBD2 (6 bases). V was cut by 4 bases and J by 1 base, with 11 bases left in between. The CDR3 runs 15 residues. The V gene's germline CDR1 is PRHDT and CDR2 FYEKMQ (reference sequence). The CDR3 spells CASSSGAGSYNEQFF. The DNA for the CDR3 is TGTGCCAGCAGCTCGGGAGCTGGTTCCTACAATGAGCAGTTCTTC.

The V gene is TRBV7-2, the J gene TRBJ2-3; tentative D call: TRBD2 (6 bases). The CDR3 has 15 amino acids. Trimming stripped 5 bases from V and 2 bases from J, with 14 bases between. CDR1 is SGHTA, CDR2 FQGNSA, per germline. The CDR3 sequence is CASSPLGLFTDTQYF. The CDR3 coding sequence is TGTGCCAGCAGCCCGTTGGGACTTTTCACAGATACGCAGTATTTT.

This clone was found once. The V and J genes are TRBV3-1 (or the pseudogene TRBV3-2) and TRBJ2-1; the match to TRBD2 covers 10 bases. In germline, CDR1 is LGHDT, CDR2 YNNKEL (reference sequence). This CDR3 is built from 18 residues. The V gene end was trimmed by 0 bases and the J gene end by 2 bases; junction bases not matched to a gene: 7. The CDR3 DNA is TGTGCCAGCAGCCAAGAGCGAGCGGGAGGGCCCGCCTACAATGAGCAGTTCTTC. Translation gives CASSQERAGGPAYNEQFF.

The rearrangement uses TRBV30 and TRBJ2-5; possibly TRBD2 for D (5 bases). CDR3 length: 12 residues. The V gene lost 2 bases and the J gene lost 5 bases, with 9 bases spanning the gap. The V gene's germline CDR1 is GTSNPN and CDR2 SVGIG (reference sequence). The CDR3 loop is CAWSITGETQYF. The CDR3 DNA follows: TGTGCCTGGAGTATTACGGGGGAGACCCAGTACTTC.

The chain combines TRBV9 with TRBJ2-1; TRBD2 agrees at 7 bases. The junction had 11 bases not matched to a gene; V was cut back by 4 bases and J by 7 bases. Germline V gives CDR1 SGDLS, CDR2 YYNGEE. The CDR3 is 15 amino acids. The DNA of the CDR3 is TGTGCCAGCAGCCCCTGGGCTAGCGGCGGGAATGAGCAGTTCTTC. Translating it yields CASSPWASGGNEQFF.

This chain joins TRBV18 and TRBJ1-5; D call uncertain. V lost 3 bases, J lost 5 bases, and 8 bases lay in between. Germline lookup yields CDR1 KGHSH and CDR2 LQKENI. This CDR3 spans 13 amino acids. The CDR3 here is CASSPGVDQPQHF. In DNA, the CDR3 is TGTGCCAGCTCACCGGGAGTAGATCAGCCCCAGCATTTT.

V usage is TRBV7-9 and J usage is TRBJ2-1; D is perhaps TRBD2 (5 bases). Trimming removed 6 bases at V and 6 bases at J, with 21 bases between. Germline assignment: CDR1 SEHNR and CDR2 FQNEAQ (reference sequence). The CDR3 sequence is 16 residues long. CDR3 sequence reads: CASSPAFGVPFNEQFF. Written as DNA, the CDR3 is TGTGCCAGCAGTCCCGCCTTCGGGGTTCCCTTCAATGAGCAGTTCTTC.

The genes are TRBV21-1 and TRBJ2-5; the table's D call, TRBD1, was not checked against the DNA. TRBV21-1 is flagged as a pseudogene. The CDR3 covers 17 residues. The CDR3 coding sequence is TGTGCCAGCAGCAAAGTCTTGGGGGCCAAAGGAGGAGAGACCCAGTACTTC. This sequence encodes CASSKVLGAKGGETQYF.

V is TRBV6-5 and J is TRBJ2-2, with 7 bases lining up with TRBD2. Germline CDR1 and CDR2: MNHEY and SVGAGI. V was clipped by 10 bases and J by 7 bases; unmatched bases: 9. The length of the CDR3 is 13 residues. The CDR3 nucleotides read TGTGCCATTAGGACTAGTCCAGGCGGGGAGCTGTTTTTT. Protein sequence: CAIRTSPGGELFF.

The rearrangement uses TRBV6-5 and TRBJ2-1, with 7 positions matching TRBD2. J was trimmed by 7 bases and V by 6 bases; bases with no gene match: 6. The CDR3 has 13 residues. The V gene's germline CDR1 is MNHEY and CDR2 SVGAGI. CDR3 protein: CASRHTSANEQFF. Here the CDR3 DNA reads TGTGCCAGCAGACATACTAGCGCGAATGAGCAGTTCTTC.

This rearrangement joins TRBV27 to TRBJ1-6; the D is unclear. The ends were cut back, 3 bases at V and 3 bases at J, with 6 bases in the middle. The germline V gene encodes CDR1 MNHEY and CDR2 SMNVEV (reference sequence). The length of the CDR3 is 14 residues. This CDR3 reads CASSFEGYNSPLHF. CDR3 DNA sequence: TGTGCCAGCAGTTTCGAGGGCTATAATTCACCCCTCCACTTT.